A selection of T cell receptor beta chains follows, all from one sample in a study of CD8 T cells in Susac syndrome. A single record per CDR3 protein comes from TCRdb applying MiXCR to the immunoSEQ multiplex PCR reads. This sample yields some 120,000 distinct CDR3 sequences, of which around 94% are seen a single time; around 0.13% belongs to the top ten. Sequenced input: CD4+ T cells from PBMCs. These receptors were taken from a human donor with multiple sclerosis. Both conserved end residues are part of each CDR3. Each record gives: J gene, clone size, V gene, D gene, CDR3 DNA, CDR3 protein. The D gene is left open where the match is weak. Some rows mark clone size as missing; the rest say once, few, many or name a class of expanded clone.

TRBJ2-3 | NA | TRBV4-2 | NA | TGTGCCAGCAGCCCAAATAGAGTGGCAGATACGCAGTATTTT | CASSPNRVADTQYF
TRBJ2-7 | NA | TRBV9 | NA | TGTGCCAGCAGCGTAGGGCAACGGGCCTACGAGCAGTACTTC | CASSVGQRAYEQYF
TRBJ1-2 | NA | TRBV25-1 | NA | TGTGCCAGCAGTGAAGTTAGGGGGGCGTCTGGTCTTGGCTACACCTTC | CASSEVRGASGLGYTF
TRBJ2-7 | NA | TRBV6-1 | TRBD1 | TGTGCCAGCACCCCAGGACAGGACCCAAGAGACGAGCAGTACTTC | CASTPGQDPRDEQYF
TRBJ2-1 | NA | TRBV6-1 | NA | TGTGCCAGCAGTCTCTCGGCAGGGGCCTACAATGAGCAGTTCTTC | CASSLSAGAYNEQFF
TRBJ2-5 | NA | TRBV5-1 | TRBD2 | TGCGCCAGCAGCTTGGATGGGACTAGCGGAGAGACCCAGTACTTC | CASSLDGTSGETQYF
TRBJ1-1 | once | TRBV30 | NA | TGTGCCTGGAGTGCAGGTAACGCTGAAGCTTTCTTT | CAWSAGNAEAFF
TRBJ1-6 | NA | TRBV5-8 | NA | TGTGCCAGCAGCTCCCCCACCGGGAGAAGGTCACCCCTCCACTTT | CASSSPTGRRSPLHF
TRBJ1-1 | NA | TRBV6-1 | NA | TGTGCCAGCAGTGAGAACAGAAAGGCTGAAGCTTTCTTT | CASSENRKAEAFF
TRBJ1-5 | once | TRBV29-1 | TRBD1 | TGCAGCGTCGCCGGGACAGGCTTGGGCCCTTTAAATCAGCCCCAGCATTTT | CSVAGTGLGPLNQPQHF
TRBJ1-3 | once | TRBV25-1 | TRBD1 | TGTGCCAGCACCACCGGGACAGGGACTGGAAACACCATATATTTT | CASTTGTGTGNTIYF
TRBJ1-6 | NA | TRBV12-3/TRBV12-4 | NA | TGTGCCAGCAGTTGGGGGTTCTCACCCCTCCACTTT | CASSWGFSPLHF
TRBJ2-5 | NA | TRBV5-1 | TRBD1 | TGCGCCAGCGACCAGACAGGGGCGGGAGAGACCCAGTACTTC | CASDQTGAGETQYF
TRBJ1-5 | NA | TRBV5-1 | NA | TGCGCCAGCAGCTTGGGGGCAGGCCCTAATCAGCCCCAGCATTTT | CASSLGAGPNQPQHF
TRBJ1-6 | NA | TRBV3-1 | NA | TGTGCCAGCAGCCAGGGAGGACCCAGGTATAATTCACCCCTCCACTTT | CASSQGGPRYNSPLHF